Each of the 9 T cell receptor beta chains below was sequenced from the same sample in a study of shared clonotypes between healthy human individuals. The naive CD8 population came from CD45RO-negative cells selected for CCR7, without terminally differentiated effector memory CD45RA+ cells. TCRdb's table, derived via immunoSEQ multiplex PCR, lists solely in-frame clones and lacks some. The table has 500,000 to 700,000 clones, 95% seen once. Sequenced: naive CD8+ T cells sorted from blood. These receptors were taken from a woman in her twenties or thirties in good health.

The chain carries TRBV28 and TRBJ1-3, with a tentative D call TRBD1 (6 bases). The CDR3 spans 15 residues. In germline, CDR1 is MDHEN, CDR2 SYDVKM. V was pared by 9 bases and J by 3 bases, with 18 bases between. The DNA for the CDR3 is TGTGCCAGAGGGATAGACAGGATGGGTGGAAACACCATATATTTT. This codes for CARGIDRMGGNTIYF.

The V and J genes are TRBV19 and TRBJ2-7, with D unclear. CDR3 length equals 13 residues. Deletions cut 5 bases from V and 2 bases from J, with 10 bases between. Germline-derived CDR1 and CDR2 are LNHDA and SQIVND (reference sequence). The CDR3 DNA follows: TGTGCCAGTAGTTTCGGACCGGCCTACGAGCAGTACTTC. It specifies CASSFGPAYEQYF.

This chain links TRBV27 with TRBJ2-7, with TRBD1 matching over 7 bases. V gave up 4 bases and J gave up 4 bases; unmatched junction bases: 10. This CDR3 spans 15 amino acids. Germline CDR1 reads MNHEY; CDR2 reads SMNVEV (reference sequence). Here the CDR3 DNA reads TGTGCCAGCAGTTATTCATCCGGGACAGTGTACGAGCAGTACTTC. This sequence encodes CASSYSSGTVYEQYF.

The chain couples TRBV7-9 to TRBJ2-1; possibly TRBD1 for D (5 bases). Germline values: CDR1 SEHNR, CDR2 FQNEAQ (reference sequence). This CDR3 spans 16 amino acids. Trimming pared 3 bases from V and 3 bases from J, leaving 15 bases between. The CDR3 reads CASSFSGQGYYNEQFF. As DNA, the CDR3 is TGTGCCAGCAGCTTTAGTGGGCAGGGCTACTACAATGAGCAGTTCTTC.

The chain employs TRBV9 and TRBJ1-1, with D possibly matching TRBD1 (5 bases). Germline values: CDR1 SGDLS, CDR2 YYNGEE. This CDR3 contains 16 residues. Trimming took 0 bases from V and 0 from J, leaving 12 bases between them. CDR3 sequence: CASSVVLRGMNTEAFF. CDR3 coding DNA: TGTGCCAGCAGCGTAGTTTTACGGGGGATGAACACTGAAGCTTTCTTT.

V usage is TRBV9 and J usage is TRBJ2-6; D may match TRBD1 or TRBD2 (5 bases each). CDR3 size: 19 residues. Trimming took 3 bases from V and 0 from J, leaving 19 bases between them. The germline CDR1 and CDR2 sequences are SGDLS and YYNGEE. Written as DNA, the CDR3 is TGTGCCAGCAGCGCCAACGTCCGGGACCCCGACTCTGGGGCCAACGTCCTGACTTTC. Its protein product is CASSANVRDPDSGANVLTF.

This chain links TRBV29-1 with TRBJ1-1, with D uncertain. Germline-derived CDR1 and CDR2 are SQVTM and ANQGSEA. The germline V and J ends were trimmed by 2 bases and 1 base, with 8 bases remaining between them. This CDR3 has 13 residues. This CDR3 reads CSVESAENTEAFF. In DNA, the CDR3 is TGCAGCGTTGAATCCGCAGAGAACACTGAAGCTTTCTTT. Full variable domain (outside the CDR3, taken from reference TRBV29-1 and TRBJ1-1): SAVISQKPSRDICQRGTSLTIQCQVDSQVTMMFWYRQQPGQSLTLIATANQGSEATYESGFVIDKFPISRPNLTFSTLTVSNMSPEDSSIYLCSVESAENTEAFFGQGTRLTVV.

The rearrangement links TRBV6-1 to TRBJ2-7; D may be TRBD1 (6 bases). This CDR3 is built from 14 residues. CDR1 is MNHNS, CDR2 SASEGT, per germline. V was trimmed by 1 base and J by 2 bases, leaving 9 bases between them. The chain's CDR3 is CASSEGQAAYEQYF. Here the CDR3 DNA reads TGTGCCAGCAGTGAAGGACAGGCCGCCTACGAGCAGTACTTC.

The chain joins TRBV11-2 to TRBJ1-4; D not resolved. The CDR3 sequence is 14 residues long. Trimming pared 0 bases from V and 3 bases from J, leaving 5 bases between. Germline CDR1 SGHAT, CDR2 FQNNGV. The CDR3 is CASSLDSSNEKLFF. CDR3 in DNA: TGTGCCAGCAGCTTAGACAGCTCTAATGAAAAACTGTTTTTT.